This T cell receptor beta chain originates from a study of cytomegalovirus exposure and HLA in healthy donors. This CDR3 contains 14 residues. Germline V gene sequence: CDR1 SEHNR, CDR2 FQNEAQ (reference sequence). General study findings and limits: Apparent HLA restriction characterized most CMV-associated TCR beta chains in a later analysis. As confirmed in vitro, three CMV-associated chains were specific for CMV antigens. Data from an earlier analysis indicated that most TCR beta V segments were productive either about 87% or about 30% of the time.

The primer mix had 60 Vbeta and 13 Jbeta primers. Generated by immunoSEQ multiplex PCR, the TCRdb table keeps only in-frame clones and is missing some. The repertoire holds roughly 180,000 clones, with over 75% as singletons. Turning to this clone: What it binds is unknown. One junction end does not reproduce the germline sequence, and a read error may be involved.

Material: PBMCs. The receptor was derived from a man over 45 in good health and CMV-seropositive. The chain uses TRBV7-9 and TRBJ1-1, with D unresolved. The CDR3 DNA is TGTTCCAGCAGCTCTAAAAGACACAACACTGAAGCTTTCTTT. This sequence encodes CSSSSKRHNTEAFF.